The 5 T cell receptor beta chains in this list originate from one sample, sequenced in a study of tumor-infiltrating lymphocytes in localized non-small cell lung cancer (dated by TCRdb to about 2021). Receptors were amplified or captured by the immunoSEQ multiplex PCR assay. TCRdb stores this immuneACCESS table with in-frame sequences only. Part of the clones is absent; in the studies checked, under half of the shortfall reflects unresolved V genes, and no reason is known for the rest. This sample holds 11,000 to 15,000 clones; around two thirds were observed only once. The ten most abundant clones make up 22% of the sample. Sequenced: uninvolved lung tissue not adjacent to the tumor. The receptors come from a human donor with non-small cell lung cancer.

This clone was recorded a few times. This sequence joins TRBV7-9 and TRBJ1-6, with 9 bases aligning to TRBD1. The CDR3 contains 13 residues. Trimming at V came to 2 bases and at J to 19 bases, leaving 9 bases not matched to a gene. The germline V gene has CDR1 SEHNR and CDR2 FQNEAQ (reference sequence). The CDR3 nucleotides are TGTGCCAGCAGCTTAACAGAGACAGGGGGATTTCACTTT. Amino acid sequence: CASSLTETGGFHF.

Written as DNA, the CDR3 is TGTGCCAGCAGTGAAACAGGGGGCTCTGGGGCCAACGTCCTGACTTTC. This encodes CASSETGGSGANVLTF. This rearrangement joins TRBV6-1 to TRBJ2-6; 8 nucleotides match TRBD1. The germline V gene encodes CDR1 MNHNS and CDR2 SASEGT. This CDR3 has 16 amino acids. The V segment lost 2 bases and the J segment 0 bases; nucleotides outside the gene matches: 0.

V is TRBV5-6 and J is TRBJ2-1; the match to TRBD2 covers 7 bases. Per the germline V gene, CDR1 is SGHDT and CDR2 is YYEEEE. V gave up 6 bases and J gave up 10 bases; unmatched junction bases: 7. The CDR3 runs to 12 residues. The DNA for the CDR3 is TGTGCCAGCACCTCGGGAGGTGGCGAGCAGTTCTTC. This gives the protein CASTSGGGEQFF.

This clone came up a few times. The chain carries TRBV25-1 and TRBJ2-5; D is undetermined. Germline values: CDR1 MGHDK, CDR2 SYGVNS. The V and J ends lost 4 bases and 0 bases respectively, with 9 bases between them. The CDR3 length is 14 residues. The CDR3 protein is CASSAAQYQETQYF. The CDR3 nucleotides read TGTGCCAGCAGTGCGGCACAGTACCAAGAGACCCAGTACTTC.

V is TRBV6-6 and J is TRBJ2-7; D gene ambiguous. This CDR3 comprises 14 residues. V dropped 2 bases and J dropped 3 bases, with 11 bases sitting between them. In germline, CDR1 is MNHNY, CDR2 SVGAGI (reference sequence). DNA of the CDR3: TGTGCCAGCAGTTACATGGGCAGCCTCTACGAGCAGTACTTC. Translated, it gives CASSYMGSLYEQYF.